This T cell receptor (beta chain) comes out of a study of T cell changes during pregnancy in multiple sclerosis. Some clones are missing from TCRdb's copy, which holds only in-frame ones; the method was immunoSEQ multiplex PCR. The sample lists 85,000 to 120,000 clones; less than 95% were seen once. The CDR3 is 17 amino acids. CDR1 and CDR2 (germline): MNHEY, SMNVEV (reference sequence). The J segment lost 6 bases and the V segment lost 5 bases, leaving 15 bases of the junction unmatched. The material sequenced was peripheral blood, taken after pregnancy. This receptor was taken from a female donor with multiple sclerosis, enrolled in a pregnancy study. This chain joins TRBV27 and TRBJ2-1; TRBD2 matches at 8 bases. The CDR3 DNA follows: TGTGCCAGCAGTCCCCTCAGTAGCGGGAATGCTGGCAATGAGCAGTTCTTC. Protein sequence: CASSPLSSGNAGNEQFF.